This T cell receptor (beta chain) was captured in a study of blood T cells in healthy people across ages. Study-wide results and limits: Higher diversity, along with more naive CD4+ cells, distinguished long-lived donors from aged donors.

A second about 7 to 11 cycle PCR used barcoded and J-beta primers. TCRdb ran MiXCR on the 5' RACE reads and lists one entry per CDR3 protein. The data contain about 1.5 million distinct CDR3 sequences, less than 45% of them singletons. The CDR3 consists of 18 residues. About this clonotype: Its antigen is unknown. Germline and junction disagree at one end, which may indicate a read error.

The sequencing sample was made of blood. The sequence was collected from a young woman in good health. The V and J genes are TRBV12-3 or TRBV12-4 and TRBJ1-6; D is uncertain. CDR3 in DNA: TGCGCCAGCAGTTTAGCGCTACGGTGGAGCTCCTATAATTCACCCCTCCACTTT. Its translation is CASSLALRWSSYNSPLHF.